This is a list of T cell receptor beta chains from one sample in a study of T cells in localized non-small cell lung cancer. Libraries were prepared by immunoSEQ multiplex PCR; TCRdb keeps only in-frame clonotypes and omits some of them. The profile covers about 59,000 clones, with about nine tenths appearing a single time and nearly 20% taken by the ten largest. This material consisted of peripheral blood, taken before any cancer treatment. These TCRs come from a man aged 35-69 years with stage I lung adenocarcinoma. CDR3s include the opening cysteine and the closing phenylalanine or tryptophan. D genes are given only for firm matches. The size entry is marked missing in some rows and otherwise reads once, few, many or a size class.

CDR3 DNA,CDR3 protein,D gene,clone size,V gene,J gene
TGTGCCAGCAGCCAAACTAGCGGGAGCACAGATACGCAGTATTTT,CASSQTSGSTDTQYF,TRBD2,.,TRBV7-9,TRBJ2-3
TGTGCCGGCAGTCCCTCGGACAGGGGAACCTACGAGCAGTACTTC,CAGSPSDRGTYEQYF,TRBD1,.,TRBV28,TRBJ2-7
TGTGCCAGCAGCCCGTCTCATGAGCAGTTCTTC,CASSPSHEQFF,.,.,TRBV11-1,TRBJ2-1
TGTGCCAGCAGTGGGACACCCTATGGCTACACCTTC,CASSGTPYGYTF,.,.,TRBV6-5,TRBJ1-2
TGTGCCAGCAGTGAAGCGACAGCGAGCTCCTACGAGCAGTACTTC,CASSEATASSYEQYF,.,.,TRBV6-1,TRBJ2-7
TGTGCCAGCAGCTTGGAAGCCGGGAGAGGGCCCGAGCAGTACTTC,CASSLEAGRGPEQYF,.,.,TRBV5-4,TRBJ2-7
TGTGCCAGCAGTTTAACCGGGACAGGGGCTCAGCCCCAGCATTTT,CASSLTGTGAQPQHF,TRBD1,.,TRBV27,TRBJ1-5
TGTGCCAGCAGCACTAGCGGGGACAGCACAGATACGCAGTATTTT,CASSTSGDSTDTQYF,TRBD2,.,TRBV9,TRBJ2-3
TGCGCCAGCAGTGAGTCTCGGTCCTTGAACAATGAGCAGTTCTTC,CASSESRSLNNEQFF,.,.,TRBV10-2,TRBJ2-1
TGTGCCAGCAGCGCTACTAACAGGGGTAACTACAATGAGCAGTTCTTC,CASSATNRGNYNEQFF,TRBD1,.,TRBV7-9,TRBJ2-1
TGCAGCGTTGTCGGGGGAGGGGAAAAACTGTTTTTT,CSVVGGGEKLFF,.,.,TRBV29-1,TRBJ1-4
TGTGCCAGCAGCTTAGATTCCCACTACGAGCAGTACTTC,CASSLDSHYEQYF,.,.,TRBV7-9,TRBJ2-7
TGTGCCAGCAGCCAAGGTCCGGGACAGGGAAGTTGGGGTGGAAACACCATATATTTT,CASSQGPGQGSWGGNTIYF,TRBD1,once,TRBV4-2,TRBJ1-3
TGTGCCAGCAGCTCCGGGCACACCGGGGAGCTGTTTTTT,CASSSGHTGELFF,.,.,TRBV7-2,TRBJ2-2
TGTGCCTGGAGCCCCGGGTCGGCATTTCACTCCTACGAGCAGTACTTC,CAWSPGSAFHSYEQYF,.,.,TRBV30,TRBJ2-7
TGTGCCAGTAGTTTAGGGCAGATGAACTACGAGCAGTACTTC,CASSLGQMNYEQYF,.,.,TRBV19,TRBJ2-7
TGTGCCAGCAGCGTAGGAGAGACAGCTAATGAAAAACTGTTTTTT,CASSVGETANEKLFF,.,.,TRBV9,TRBJ1-4